This T cell receptor beta chain originates from a study of PD-L1 blockade in urothelial cancer. The CDR3 spans 17 residues. From germline, CDR1 is MNHEY and CDR2 SMNVEV (reference sequence). Trimming at V came to 5 bases and at J to 2 bases, leaving 12 bases not matched to a gene. Specified time point: pretreatment peripheral blood. Some clones are missing from TCRdb's copy, which holds only in-frame ones; the method was immunoSEQ multiplex PCR. The sample has fewer than 50,000 clones; 70% to 80% are singletons. The material sequenced was PBMCs, taken around atezolizumab (anti-PD-L1) treatment. This TCR derives from a man between 65 and 85 years old with urothelial cancer. The genes are TRBV27 and TRBJ1-5; 7 bases match TRBD1. This chain's CDR3 is CASSHSLDREGNQPQHF. In nucleotides, the CDR3 is TGTGCCAGCAGTCACTCACTCGACAGGGAGGGCAATCAGCCCCAGCATTTT.